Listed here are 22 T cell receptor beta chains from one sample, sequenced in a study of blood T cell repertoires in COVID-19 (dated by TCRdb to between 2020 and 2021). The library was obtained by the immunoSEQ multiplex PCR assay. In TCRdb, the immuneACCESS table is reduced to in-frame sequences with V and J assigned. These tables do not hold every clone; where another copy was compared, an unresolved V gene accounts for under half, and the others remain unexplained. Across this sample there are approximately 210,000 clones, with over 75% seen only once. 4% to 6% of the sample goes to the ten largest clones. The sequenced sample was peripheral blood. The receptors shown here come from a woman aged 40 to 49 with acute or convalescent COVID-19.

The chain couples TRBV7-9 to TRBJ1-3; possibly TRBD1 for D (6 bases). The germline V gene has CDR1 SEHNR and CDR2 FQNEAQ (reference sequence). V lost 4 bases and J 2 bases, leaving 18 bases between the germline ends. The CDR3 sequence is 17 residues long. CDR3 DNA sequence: TGTGCCAGCAGCTCCCGGGCCCAGGGGAATGCTGGAAACACCATATATTTT. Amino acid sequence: CASSSRAQGNAGNTIYF.

DNA for the CDR3: TGCGCCAGCAGGAAGAGCATGAACACTGAAGCTTTCTTT. This sequence encodes CASRKSMNTEAFF. V and J are TRBV10-1 and TRBJ1-1, with D unclear. Trimming removed 6 bases from V and 0 bases from J, with 8 bases in between. Germline CDR1 reads WNHNN; CDR2 reads SYGVQD (reference sequence). The CDR3 has 13 amino acids.

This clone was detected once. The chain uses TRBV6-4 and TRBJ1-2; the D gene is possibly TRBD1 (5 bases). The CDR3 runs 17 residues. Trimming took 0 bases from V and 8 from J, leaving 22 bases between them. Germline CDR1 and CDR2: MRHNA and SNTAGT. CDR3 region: CASSDSRQAEGIGGYTF. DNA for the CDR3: TGTGCCAGCAGTGACTCGCGTCAGGCGGAGGGGATAGGGGGCTACACCTTC.

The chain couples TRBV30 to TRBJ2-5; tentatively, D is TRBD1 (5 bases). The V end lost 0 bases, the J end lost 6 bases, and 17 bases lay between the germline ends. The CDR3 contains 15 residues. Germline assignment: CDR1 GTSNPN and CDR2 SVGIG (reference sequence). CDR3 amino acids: CAWSVGSRGRQTQYF. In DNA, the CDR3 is TGTGCCTGGAGTGTAGGGTCAAGGGGCCGGCAGACCCAGTACTTC.

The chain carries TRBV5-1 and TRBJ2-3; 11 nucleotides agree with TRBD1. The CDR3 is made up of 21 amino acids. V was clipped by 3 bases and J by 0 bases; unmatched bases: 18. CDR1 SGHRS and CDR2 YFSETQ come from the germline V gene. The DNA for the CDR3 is TGCGCCAGCAGCTCGATCCGGGACAGGGGGTTAGCGGGGGAGAGCACAGATACGCAGTATTTT. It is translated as CASSSIRDRGLAGESTDTQYF.

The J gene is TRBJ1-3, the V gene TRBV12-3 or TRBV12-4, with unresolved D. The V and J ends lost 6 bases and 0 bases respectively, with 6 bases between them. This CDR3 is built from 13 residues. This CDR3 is CASRRLSGNTIYF. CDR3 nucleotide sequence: TGTGCCAGCAGGCGACTCTCTGGAAACACCATATATTTT.

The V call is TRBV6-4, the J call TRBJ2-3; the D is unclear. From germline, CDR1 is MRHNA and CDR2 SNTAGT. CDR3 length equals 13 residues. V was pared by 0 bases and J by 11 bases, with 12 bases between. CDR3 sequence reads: CASSDSQTERQYF. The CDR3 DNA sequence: TGTGCCAGCAGTGACTCGCAGACGGAGAGGCAGTATTTT.

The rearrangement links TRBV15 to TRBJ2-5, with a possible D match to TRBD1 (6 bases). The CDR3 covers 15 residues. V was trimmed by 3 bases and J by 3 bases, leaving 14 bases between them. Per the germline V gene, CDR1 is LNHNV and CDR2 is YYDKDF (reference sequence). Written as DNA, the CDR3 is TGTGCCACCAGCAGGGGGGCAGGCTTGGAAGAGACCCAGTACTTC. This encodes CATSRGAGLEETQYF.

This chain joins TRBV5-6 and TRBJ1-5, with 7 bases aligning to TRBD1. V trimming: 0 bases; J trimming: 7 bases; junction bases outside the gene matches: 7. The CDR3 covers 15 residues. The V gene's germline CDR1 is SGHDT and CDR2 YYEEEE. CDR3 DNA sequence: TGTGCCAGCAGCTTGGGGGTGACAGGGCGACAGCCCCAGCATTTT. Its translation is CASSLGVTGRQPQHF.

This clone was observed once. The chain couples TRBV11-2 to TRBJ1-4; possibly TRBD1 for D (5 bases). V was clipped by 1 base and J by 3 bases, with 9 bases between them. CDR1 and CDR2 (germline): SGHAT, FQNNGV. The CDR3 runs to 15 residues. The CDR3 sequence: CASSLGGRANEKLFF. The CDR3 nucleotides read TGTGCCAGCAGCTTAGGCGGCAGGGCTAATGAAAAACTGTTTTTT.

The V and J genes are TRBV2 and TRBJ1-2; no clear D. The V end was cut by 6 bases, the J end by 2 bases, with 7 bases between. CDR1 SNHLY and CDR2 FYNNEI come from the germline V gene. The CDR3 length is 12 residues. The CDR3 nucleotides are TGTGCCAGCAGGGCCGGGAACTATGGCTACACCTTC. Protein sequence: CASRAGNYGYTF.

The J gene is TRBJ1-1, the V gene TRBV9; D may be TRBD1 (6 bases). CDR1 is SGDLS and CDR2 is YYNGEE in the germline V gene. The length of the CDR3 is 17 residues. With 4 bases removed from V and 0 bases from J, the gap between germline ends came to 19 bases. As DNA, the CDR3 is TGTGCCAGCAGCCTTGAGGACAGCGTCCGAATGAACACTGAAGCTTTCTTT. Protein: CASSLEDSVRMNTEAFF.

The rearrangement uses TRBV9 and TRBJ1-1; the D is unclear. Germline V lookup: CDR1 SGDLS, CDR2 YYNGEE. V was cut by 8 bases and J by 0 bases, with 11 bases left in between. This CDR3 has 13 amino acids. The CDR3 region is CASMAVMNTEAFF. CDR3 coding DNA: TGTGCCAGTATGGCGGTTATGAACACTGAAGCTTTCTTT.

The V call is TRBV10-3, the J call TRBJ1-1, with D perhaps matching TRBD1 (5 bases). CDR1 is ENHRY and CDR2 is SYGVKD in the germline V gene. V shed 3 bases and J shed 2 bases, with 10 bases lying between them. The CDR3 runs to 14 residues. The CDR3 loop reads CAISDPGKNTEAFF. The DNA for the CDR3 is TGTGCCATCAGTGATCCAGGGAAAAACACTGAAGCTTTCTTT.

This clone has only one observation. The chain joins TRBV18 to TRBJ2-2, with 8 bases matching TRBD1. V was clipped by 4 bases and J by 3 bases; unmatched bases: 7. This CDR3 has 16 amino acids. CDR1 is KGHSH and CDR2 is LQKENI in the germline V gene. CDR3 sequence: CASSLFKTGDTGELFF. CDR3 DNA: TGTGCCAGCTCACTATTTAAGACAGGGGACACCGGGGAGCTGTTTTTT. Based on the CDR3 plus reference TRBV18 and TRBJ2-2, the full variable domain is NAGVMQNPRHLVRRRGQEARLRCSPMKGHSHVYWYRQLPEEGLKFMVYLQKENIIDESGMPKERFSAEFPKEGPSILRIQQVVRGDSAAYFCASSLFKTGDTGELFFGEGSRLTVL.

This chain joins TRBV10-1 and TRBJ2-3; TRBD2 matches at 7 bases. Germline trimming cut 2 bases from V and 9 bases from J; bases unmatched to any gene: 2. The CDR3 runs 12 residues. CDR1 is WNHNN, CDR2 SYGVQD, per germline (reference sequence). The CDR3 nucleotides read TGCGCCAGCAGTGAGCCGGGAGGCACGCAGTATTTT. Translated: CASSEPGGTQYF.

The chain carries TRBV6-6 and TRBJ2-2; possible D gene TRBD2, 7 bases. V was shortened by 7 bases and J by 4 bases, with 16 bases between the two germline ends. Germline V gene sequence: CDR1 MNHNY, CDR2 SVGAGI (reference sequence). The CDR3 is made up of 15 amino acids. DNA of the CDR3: TGTGCCAGCAATGAGGGGGAGGGGGTCACCGGGGAGCTGTTTTTT. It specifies CASNEGEGVTGELFF.

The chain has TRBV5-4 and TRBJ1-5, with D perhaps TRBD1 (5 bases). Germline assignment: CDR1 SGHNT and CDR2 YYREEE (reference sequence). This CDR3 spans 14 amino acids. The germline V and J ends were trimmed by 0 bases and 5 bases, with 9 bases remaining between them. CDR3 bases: TGTGCCAGCAGCTTGGGGGGCCGGGATCAGCCCCAGCATTTT. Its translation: CASSLGGRDQPQHF.

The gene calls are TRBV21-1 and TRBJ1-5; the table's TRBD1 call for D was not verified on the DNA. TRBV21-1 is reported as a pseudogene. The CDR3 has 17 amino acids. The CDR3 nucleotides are TGTGCCAGCAGCCTGGACAGGGGCTCGGATGGTAATCAGCCCCAGCATTTT. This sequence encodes CASSLDRGSDGNQPQHF.

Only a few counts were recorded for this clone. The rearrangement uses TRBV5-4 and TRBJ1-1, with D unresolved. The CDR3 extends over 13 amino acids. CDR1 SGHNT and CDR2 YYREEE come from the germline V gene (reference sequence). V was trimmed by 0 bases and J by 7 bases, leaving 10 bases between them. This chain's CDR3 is CASSLAFSGEAFF. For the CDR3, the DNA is TGTGCCAGCAGCTTGGCATTCTCCGGTGAAGCTTTCTTT.

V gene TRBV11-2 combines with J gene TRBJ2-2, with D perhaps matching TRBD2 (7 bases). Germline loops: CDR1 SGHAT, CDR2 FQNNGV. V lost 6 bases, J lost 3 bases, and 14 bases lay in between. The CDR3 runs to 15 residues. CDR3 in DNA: TGTGCCAGCAGTTCAGGGGACTACGACACCGGGGAGCTGTTTTTT. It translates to CASSSGDYDTGELFF.

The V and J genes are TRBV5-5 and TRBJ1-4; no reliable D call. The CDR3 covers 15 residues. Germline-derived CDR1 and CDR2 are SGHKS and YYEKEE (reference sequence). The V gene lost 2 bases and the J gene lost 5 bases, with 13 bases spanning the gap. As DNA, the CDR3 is TGTGCCAGCAGCTTATCTCGGAACTACAATGAAAAACTGTTTTTT. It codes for CASSLSRNYNEKLFF.